These 4 T cell receptor beta chains were sequenced from one sample in a study of blood T cell repertoires in COVID-19. Sequencing was performed with immunoSEQ multiplex PCR; in TCRdb, only in-frame clones are kept and a portion is missing. The sample yields about 50,000 clones, about 89% seen once. Sequenced sample: peripheral blood. The receptors were gathered from a human donor in a cohort sampled during active COVID-19.

The V call is TRBV5-1, the J call TRBJ1-2; 11 positions match TRBD1. Germline lookup yields CDR1 SGHRS and CDR2 YFSETQ. This CDR3 region has 15 residues. V was pared by 5 bases and J by 7 bases, with 10 bases of the junction left unmatched. As DNA, the CDR3 is TGCGCCAGCAGTTTCTCTGGGACAGGGGGTAGTGGCTACACCTTC. Translating it yields CASSFSGTGGSGYTF.

This clone has more than one count but fewer than ten. V and J are TRBV10-3 and TRBJ2-7, with TRBD2 matching 8 bases. J gave up 6 bases and V 4 bases, and 5 bases lay outside the gene matches. Germline V gene lookup returns CDR1 ENHRY and CDR2 SYGVKD. CDR3 length: 13 amino acids. The CDR3 nucleotides are TGTGCCATCAGTGCCGGACTAGCAGGCGAGCAGTACTTC. This gives the protein CAISAGLAGEQYF.

V and J are TRBV5-1 and TRBJ2-2, with TRBD2 identical over 7 bases. V shed 1 base and J 7 bases; nucleotides not matched to a gene: 1. CDR3 length equals 13 residues. The germline gives CDR1 SGHRS, CDR2 YFSETQ. CDR3 in amino acids: CASSLRTSGELFF. In DNA, the CDR3 is TGCGCCAGCAGCTTGCGGACTAGCGGGGAGCTGTTTTTT. The entire variable domain, with the rest obtained from reference TRBV5-1 and TRBJ2-2, is as follows: KAGVTQTPRYLIKTRGQQVTLSCSPISGHRSVSWYQQTPGQGLQFLFEYFSETQRNKGNFPGRFSGRQFSNSRSEMNVSTLELGDSALYLCASSLRTSGELFFGEGSRLTVL.

This clone was seen a few times. The CDR3 DNA is TGTGCCAGCAGCGTAGAACCTAGCGGGGACAATGAGCAGTTCTTC. It encodes CASSVEPSGDNEQFF. V usage is TRBV9 and J usage is TRBJ2-1; 9 bases match TRBD2. V lost 0 bases, J lost 5 bases, and 3 bases stayed unmatched. Germline lookup yields CDR1 SGDLS and CDR2 YYNGEE. There are 15 residues in the CDR3.